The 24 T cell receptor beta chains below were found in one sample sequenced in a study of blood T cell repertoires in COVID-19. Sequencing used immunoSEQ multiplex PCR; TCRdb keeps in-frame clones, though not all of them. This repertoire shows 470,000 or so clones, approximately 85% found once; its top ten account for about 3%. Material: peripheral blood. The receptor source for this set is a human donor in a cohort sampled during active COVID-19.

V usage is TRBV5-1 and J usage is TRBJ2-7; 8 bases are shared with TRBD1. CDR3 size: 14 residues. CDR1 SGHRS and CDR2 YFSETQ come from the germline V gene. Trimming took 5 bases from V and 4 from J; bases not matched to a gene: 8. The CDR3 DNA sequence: TGCGCCAGCAGTACCGGAGGGGACAGGTACGAGCAGTACTTC. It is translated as CASSTGGDRYEQYF.

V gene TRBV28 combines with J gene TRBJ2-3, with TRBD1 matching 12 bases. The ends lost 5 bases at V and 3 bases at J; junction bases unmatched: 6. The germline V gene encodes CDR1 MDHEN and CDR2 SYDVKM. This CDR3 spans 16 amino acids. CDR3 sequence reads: CASSGRDRGPTDTQYF. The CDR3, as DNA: TGTGCCAGCAGTGGCCGGGACAGGGGGCCGACAGATACGCAGTATTTT. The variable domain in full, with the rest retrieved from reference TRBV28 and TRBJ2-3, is DVKVTQSSRYLVKRTGEKVFLECVQDMDHENMFWYRQDPGLGLRLIYFSYDVKMKEKGDIPEGYSVSREKKERFSLILESASTNQTSMYLCASSGRDRGPTDTQYFGPGTRLTVL.

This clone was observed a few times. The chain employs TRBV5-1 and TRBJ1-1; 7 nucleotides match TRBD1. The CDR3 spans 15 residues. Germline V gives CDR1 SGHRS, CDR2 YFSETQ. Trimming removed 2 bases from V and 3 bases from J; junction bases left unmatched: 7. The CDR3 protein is CASSLWAGGDTEAFF. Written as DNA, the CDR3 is TGCGCCAGCAGCTTATGGGCAGGGGGTGACACTGAAGCTTTCTTT.

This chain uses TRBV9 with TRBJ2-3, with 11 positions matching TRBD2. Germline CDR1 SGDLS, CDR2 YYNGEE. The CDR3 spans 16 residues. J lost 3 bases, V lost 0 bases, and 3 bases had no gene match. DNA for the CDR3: TGTGCCAGCAGCGTAGGCACTAGCGGGAGAACAGATACGCAGTATTTT. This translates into CASSVGTSGRTDTQYF.

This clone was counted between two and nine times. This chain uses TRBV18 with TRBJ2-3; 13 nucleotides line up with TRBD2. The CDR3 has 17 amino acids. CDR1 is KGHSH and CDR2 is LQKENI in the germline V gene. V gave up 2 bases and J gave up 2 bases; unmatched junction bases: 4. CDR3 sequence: CASSPAGTSGATDTQYF. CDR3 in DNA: TGTGCCAGCTCACCAGCCGGGACTAGCGGGGCCACAGATACGCAGTATTTT.

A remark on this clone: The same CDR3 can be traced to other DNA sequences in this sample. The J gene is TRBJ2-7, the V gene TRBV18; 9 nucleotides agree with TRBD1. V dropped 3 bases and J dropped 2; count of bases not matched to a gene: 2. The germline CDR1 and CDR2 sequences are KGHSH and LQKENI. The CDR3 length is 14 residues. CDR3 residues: CASSPGTGPYEQYF. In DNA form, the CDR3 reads TGTGCCAGCTCACCCGGGACAGGGCCCTACGAGCAGTACTTC.

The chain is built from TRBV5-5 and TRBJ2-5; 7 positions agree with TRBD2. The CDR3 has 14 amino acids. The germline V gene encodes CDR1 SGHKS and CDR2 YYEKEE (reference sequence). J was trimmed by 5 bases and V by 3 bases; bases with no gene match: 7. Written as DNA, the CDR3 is TGTGCCAGCAGCTCTTTGGGAGGGCAGGAGACCCAGTACTTC. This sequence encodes CASSSLGGQETQYF.

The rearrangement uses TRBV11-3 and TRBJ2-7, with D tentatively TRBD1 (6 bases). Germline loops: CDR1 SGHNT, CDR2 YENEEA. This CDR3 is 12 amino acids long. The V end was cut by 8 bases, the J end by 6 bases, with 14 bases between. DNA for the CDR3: TGTGCCAGCCGACTGGGGGCAGGCGAGCAGTACTTC. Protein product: CASRLGAGEQYF.

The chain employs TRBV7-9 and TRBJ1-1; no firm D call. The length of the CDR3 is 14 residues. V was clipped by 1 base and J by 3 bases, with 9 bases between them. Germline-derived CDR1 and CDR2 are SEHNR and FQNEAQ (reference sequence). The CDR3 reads CASSLVEMDTEAFF. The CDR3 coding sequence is TGTGCCAGCAGCTTAGTTGAGATGGACACTGAAGCTTTCTTT. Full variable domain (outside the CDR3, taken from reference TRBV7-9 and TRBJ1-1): DTGVSQNPRHKITKRGQNVTFRCDPISEHNRLYWYRQTLGQGPEFLTYFQNEAQLEKSRLLSDRFSAERPKGSFSTLEIQRTEQGDSAMYLCASSLVEMDTEAFFGQGTRLTVV.

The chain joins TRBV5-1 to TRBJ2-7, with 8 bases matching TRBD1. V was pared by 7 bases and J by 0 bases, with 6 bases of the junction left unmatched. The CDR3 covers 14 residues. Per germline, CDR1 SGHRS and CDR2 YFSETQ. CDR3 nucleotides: TGCGCCAGCTCCTCGGGACAGGTCTCCTACGAGCAGTACTTC. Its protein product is CASSSGQVSYEQYF.

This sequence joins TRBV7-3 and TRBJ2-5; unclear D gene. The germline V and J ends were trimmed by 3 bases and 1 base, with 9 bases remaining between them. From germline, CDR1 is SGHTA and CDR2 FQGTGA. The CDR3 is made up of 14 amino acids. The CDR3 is CASSLVGSQETQYF. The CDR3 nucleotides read TGTGCCAGCAGCTTGGTGGGCTCCCAAGAGACCCAGTACTTC.

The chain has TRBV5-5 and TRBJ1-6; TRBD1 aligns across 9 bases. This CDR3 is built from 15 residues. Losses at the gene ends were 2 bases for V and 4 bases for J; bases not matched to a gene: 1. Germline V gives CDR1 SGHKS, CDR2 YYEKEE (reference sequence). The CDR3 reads CASSFGQGYNSPLHF. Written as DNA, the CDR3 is TGTGCCAGCAGCTTCGGACAGGGGTATAATTCACCCCTCCACTTT.

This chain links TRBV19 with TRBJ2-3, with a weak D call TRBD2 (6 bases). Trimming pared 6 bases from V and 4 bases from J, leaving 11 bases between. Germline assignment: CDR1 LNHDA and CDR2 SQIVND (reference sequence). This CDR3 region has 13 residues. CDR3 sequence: CASSPLAADTQYF. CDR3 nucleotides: TGTGCCAGTAGCCCACTAGCAGCAGATACGCAGTATTTT.

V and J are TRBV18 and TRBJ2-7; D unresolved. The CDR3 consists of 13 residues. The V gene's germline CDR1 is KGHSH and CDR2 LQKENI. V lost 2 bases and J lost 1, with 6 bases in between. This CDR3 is CASSPDKSYEQYF. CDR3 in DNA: TGTGCCAGCTCACCAGACAAATCCTACGAGCAGTACTTC.

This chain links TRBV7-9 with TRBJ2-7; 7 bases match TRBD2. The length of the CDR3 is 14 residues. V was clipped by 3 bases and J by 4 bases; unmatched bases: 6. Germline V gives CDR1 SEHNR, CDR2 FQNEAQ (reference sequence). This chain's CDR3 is CASSFGRPEYEQYF. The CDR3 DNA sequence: TGTGCCAGCAGCTTCGGGAGGCCAGAGTACGAGCAGTACTTC. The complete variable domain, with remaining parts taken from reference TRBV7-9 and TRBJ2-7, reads DTGVSQNPRHKITKRGQNVTFRCDPISEHNRLYWYRQTLGQGPEFLTYFQNEAQLEKSRLLSDRFSAERPKGSFSTLEIQRTEQGDSAMYLCASSFGRPEYEQYFGPGTRLTVT.

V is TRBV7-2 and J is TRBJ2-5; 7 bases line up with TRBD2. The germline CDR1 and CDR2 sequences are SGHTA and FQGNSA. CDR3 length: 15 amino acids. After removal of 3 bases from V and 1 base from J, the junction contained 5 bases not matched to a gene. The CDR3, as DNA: TGTGCCAGCAGCTTGGGGGGGGACCCCCAAGAGACCCAGTACTTC. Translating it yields CASSLGGDPQETQYF.

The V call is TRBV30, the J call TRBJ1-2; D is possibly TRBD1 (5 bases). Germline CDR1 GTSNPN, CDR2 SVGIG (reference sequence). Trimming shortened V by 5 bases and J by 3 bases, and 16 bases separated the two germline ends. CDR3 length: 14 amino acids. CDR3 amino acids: CAWWGTGLYYGYTF. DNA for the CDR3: TGTGCCTGGTGGGGCACGGGCCTTTACTATGGCTACACCTTC.

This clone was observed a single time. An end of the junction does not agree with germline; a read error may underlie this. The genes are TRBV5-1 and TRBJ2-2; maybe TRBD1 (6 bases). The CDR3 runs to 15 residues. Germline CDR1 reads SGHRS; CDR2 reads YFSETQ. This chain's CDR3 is CASSLNTGNAGELFF. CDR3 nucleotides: TGCGCCAGCAGCCTCAATACAGGGAACGCCGGGGAGCTGTTTTTT.

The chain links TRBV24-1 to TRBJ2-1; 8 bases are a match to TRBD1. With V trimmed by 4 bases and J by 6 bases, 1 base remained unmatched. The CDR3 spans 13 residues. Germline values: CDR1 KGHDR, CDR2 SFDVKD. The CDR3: CATSETGVNEQFF. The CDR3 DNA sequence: TGTGCCACCAGTGAGACAGGGGTCAATGAGCAGTTCTTC.

CDR3 nucleotides: TGTGCCAGCAGCTTGGGGGCAAGGCCCTACAATGAGCAGTTCTTC. Protein: CASSLGARPYNEQFF. J is TRBJ2-1 and V is TRBV7-3; weak D call: TRBD1 (6 bases). Germline V gene sequence: CDR1 SGHTA, CDR2 FQGTGA. Trimming left V 3 bases short and J 2 bases short, with 11 bases between. There are 15 residues in the CDR3.

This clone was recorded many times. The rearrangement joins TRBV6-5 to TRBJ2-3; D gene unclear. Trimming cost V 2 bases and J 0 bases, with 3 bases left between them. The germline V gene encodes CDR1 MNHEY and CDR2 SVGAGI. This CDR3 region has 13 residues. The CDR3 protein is CASSYLSTDTQYF. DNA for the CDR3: TGTGCCAGCAGTTACCTTAGCACAGATACGCAGTATTTT.

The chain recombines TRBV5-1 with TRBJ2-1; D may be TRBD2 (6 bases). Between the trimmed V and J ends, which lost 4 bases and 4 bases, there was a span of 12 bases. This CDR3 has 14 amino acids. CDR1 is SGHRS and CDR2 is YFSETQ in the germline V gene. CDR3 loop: CASSPEGRYNEQFF. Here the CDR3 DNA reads TGCGCCAGCAGCCCGGAGGGCCGGTACAATGAGCAGTTCTTC. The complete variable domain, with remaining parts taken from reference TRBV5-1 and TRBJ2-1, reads KAGVTQTPRYLIKTRGQQVTLSCSPISGHRSVSWYQQTPGQGLQFLFEYFSETQRNKGNFPGRFSGRQFSNSRSEMNVSTLELGDSALYLCASSPEGRYNEQFFGPGTRLTVL.

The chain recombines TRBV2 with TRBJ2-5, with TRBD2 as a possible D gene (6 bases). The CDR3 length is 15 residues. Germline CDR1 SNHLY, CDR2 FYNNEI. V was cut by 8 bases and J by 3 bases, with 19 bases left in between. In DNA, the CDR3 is TGTGCCAGCGAGTTGGCTAGCGATAGGGAAGAGACCCAGTACTTC. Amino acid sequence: CASELASDREETQYF.

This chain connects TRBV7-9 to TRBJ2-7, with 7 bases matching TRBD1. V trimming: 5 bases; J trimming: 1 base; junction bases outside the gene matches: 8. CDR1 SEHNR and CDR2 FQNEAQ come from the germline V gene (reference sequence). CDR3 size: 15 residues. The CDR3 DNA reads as TGTGCCAGCAGCCGTCGGGACAGAGTTTCCTACGAGCAGTACTTC. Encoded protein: CASSRRDRVSYEQYF.